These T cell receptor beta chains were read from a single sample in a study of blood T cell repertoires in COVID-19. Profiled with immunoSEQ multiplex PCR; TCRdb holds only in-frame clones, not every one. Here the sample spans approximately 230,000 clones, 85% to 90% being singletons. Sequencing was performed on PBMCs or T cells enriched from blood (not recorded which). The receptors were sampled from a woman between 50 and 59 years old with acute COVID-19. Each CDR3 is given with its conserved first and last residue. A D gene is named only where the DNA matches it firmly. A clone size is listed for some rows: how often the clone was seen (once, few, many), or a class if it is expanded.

CDR3nt: TGTGCCAGCAGCGTAGCTACCGGGACTACATACAATGAGCAGTTCTTC; CDR3aa: CASSVATGTTYNEQFF; d_gene: TRBD2; abundance: few; j_gene: TRBJ2-1; v_gene: TRBV9
CDR3nt: TGTGCCAGTCTTACAGGACCTAACACTGAAGCTTTCTTT; CDR3aa: CASLTGPNTEAFF; d_gene: -; abundance: -; j_gene: TRBJ1-1; v_gene: TRBV7-6
CDR3nt: TGTGCCAGCTCATTAGCGGGAGGCGACTACAATGAGCAGTTCTTC; CDR3aa: CASSLAGGDYNEQFF; d_gene: TRBD2; abundance: -; j_gene: TRBJ2-1; v_gene: TRBV18
CDR3nt: TGTGCCAGCAGCTACCACACAGAGACCCAGTACTTC; CDR3aa: CASSYHTETQYF; d_gene: -; abundance: -; j_gene: TRBJ2-5; v_gene: TRBV7-2
CDR3nt: TGTGCCAGCAGCGTAGCAGGGTTGTCGAACACTGAAGCTTTCTTT; CDR3aa: CASSVAGLSNTEAFF; d_gene: -; abundance: -; j_gene: TRBJ1-1; v_gene: TRBV9
CDR3nt: TGCAGCGTGAGGGTAGCGGGTGGTGAAAAACTGTTTTTT; CDR3aa: CSVRVAGGEKLFF; d_gene: -; abundance: -; j_gene: TRBJ1-4; v_gene: TRBV29-1
CDR3nt: TGTGCCAGCAGCTTGGCCGTAGTGGGACAGGGACCCATGAACACTGAAGCTTTCTTT; CDR3aa: CASSLAVVGQGPMNTEAFF; d_gene: TRBD1; abundance: -; j_gene: TRBJ1-1; v_gene: TRBV5-6
CDR3nt: TGTGCCAGCAGCCATTTCAGGGGCAGGAACACTGAAGCTTTCTTT; CDR3aa: CASSHFRGRNTEAFF; d_gene: -; abundance: few; j_gene: TRBJ1-1; v_gene: TRBV3-1/TRBV3-2
CDR3nt: TGTGCCTGGAGTGTACTTGGGCCATTGAATGAAAAACTGTTTTTT; CDR3aa: CAWSVLGPLNEKLFF; d_gene: -; abundance: few; j_gene: TRBJ1-4; v_gene: TRBV30
CDR3nt: TGTGCCAGCAGCAACGGGGACAGGGCAGAGACCCAGTACTTC; CDR3aa: CASSNGDRAETQYF; d_gene: TRBD1; abundance: -; j_gene: TRBJ2-5; v_gene: TRBV28
CDR3nt: TGCAGCGTATACAGGGGGCTATTGGATACGCAGTATTTT; CDR3aa: CSVYRGLLDTQYF; d_gene: TRBD1; abundance: -; j_gene: TRBJ2-3; v_gene: TRBV29-1
CDR3nt: TGTGCCAGCAGTGCCGCTACCGGGTCCGCGGAGACCCAGTACTTC; CDR3aa: CASSAATGSAETQYF; d_gene: -; abundance: -; j_gene: TRBJ2-5; v_gene: TRBV6-4
CDR3nt: TGTGCCAGTAGTATTGAGGCTAGCGGGACTCCCCGAGGGGGGGAGCAGTTCTTC; CDR3aa: CASSIEASGTPRGGEQFF; d_gene: TRBD2; abundance: -; j_gene: TRBJ2-1; v_gene: TRBV19
CDR3nt: TGTGCCAGCAGCTTCCAGACAGGGGGGAATTCACCCCTCCACTTT; CDR3aa: CASSFQTGGNSPLHF; d_gene: TRBD1; abundance: -; j_gene: TRBJ1-6; v_gene: TRBV5-5
CDR3nt: TGTGCCAGCAGCTTAGAGGGGGCGAGGGGAAACACCATATATTTT; CDR3aa: CASSLEGARGNTIYF; d_gene: TRBD1; abundance: -; j_gene: TRBJ1-3; v_gene: TRBV9
CDR3nt: TGTGCCAGCAGCTTTAGCCTAGCGGAGAACACCGGGGAGCTGTTTTTT; CDR3aa: CASSFSLAENTGELFF; d_gene: TRBD2; abundance: -; j_gene: TRBJ2-2; v_gene: TRBV7-6
CDR3nt: TGTGCCAGCAGCTTAGTGCAGGGGATGAACACTGAAGCTTTCTTT; CDR3aa: CASSLVQGMNTEAFF; d_gene: -; abundance: few; j_gene: TRBJ1-1; v_gene: TRBV7-2
CDR3nt: TGTGCCAGCAGGAGACAGGGGGCGGACTATGGCTACACCTTC; CDR3aa: CASRRQGADYGYTF; d_gene: TRBD1; abundance: -; j_gene: TRBJ1-2; v_gene: TRBV27
CDR3nt: TGTGCCAGCAGCCCCAAACTAGCGGGAGGGAAATGGGAGACCCAGTACTTC; CDR3aa: CASSPKLAGGKWETQYF; d_gene: TRBD2; abundance: -; j_gene: TRBJ2-5; v_gene: TRBV13
CDR3nt: TGTGCCAGCAGTGATGGGACAGGACGGAACACTGAAGCTTTCTTT; CDR3aa: CASSDGTGRNTEAFF; d_gene: TRBD1; abundance: -; j_gene: TRBJ1-1; v_gene: TRBV6-4
CDR3nt: TGTGCCACCGACGAGACTAGCGAAGGCTACAATGAGCAGTTCTTC; CDR3aa: CATDETSEGYNEQFF; d_gene: TRBD2; abundance: -; j_gene: TRBJ2-1; v_gene: TRBV15
CDR3nt: TGTGCCAGCAGCTTAACAACAGGGGCGGGAGGTGAAAAACTGTTTTTT; CDR3aa: CASSLTTGAGGEKLFF; d_gene: TRBD1; abundance: -; j_gene: TRBJ1-4; v_gene: TRBV11-2
CDR3nt: TGTGCCAGCAGTTTATTTGCGGGCGGAAGCTCCTACAATGAGCAGTTCTTC; CDR3aa: CASSLFAGGSSYNEQFF; d_gene: -; abundance: once; j_gene: TRBJ2-1; v_gene: TRBV27
CDR3nt: TGTGCCAGCAGCTTCGGGACACAATACGAGCAGTACTTC; CDR3aa: CASSFGTQYEQYF; d_gene: -; abundance: -; j_gene: TRBJ2-7; v_gene: TRBV7-2